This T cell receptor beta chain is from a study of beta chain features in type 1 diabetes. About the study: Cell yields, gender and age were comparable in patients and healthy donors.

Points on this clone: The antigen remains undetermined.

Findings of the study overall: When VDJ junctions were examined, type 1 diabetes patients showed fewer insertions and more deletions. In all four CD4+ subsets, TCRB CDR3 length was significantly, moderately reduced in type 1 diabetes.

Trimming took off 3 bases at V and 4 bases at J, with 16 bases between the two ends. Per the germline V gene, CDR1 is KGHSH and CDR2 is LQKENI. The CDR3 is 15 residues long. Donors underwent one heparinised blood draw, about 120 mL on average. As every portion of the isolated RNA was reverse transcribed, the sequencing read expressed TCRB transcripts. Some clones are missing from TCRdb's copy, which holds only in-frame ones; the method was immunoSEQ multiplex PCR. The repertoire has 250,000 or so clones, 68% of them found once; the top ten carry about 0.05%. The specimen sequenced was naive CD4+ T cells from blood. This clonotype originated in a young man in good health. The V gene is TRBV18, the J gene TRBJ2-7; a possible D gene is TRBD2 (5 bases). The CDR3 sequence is CASSPTRGERYEQYF. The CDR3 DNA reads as TGTGCCAGCTCACCCACCCGGGGAGAGCGATACGAGCAGTACTTC.